These 17 T cell receptor beta chains share one sample of origin, sequenced in a study of metastatic and nonmetastatic thyroid tumors. TCRdb recomputed clones from the PCR reads via MiXCR. The sample consists of around 18,000 clones, 34% of them appearing once. Thyroid surgery was preceded by no treatment in any patient. Sequencing was performed on tumor tissue. These receptors came from a female donor with papillary thyroid cancer or a benign thyroid nodule (not recorded which). Some clones in this sample may be carry-over from other donors' samples.

This clone occurred a few times. This chain connects TRBV27 to TRBJ2-7; D is ambiguous. Germline V gives CDR1 MNHEY, CDR2 SMNVEV (reference sequence). The V end lost 6 bases, the J end lost 1 base, and 10 bases lay between the germline ends. There are 13 residues in the CDR3. This CDR3 is CASSIGPSYEQYF. In DNA form, the CDR3 reads TGTGCCAGCAGCATTGGACCGTCCTACGAGCAGTACTTC.

The V gene is TRBV18, the J gene TRBJ1-2; 7 bases map to TRBD1. The CDR3 totals 15 residues. The germline V gene encodes CDR1 KGHSH and CDR2 LQKENI. J lost 3 bases, V lost 4 bases, and 8 bases had no gene match. The CDR3 here is CASSQYRGEYYGYTF. CDR3 DNA: TGTGCCAGCTCACAGTACAGGGGAGAATACTATGGCTACACCTTC.

This clone was picked up a small number of times. At one boundary the junction diverges from the germline segment, which might be a read error. The chain employs TRBV2 and TRBJ2-7; a possible D gene is TRBD1 (6 bases). The CDR3 extends over 12 amino acids. Germline V gene sequence: CDR1 SNHLY, CDR2 FYNNEI. The CDR3 nucleotides read TGCGCCAGCAGTCGGGACATCTACGAGCAGTACTTC. Translated: CASSRDIYEQYF.

The chain joins TRBV20-1 to TRBJ2-1; D possibly corresponds to TRBD1 (6 bases). Deletions cut 6 bases from V and 5 bases from J, with 14 bases between. Germline CDR1 and CDR2: DFQATT and SNEGSKA (reference sequence). The CDR3 is 13 amino acids. The CDR3 loop is CSAPTGIHNEQFF. The CDR3 nucleotides read TGCAGTGCGCCCACAGGGATTCACAATGAGCAGTTCTTC.

This clone was recorded a few times. The V and J genes are TRBV6-5 and TRBJ2-7; TRBD2 is a possible D gene (5 bases). Germline assignment: CDR1 MNHEY and CDR2 SVGAGI. The CDR3 contains 15 residues. Trimming took off 0 bases at V and 0 bases at J, with 9 bases between the two ends. Here the CDR3 reads CASSYSSAGSYEQYF. In DNA, the CDR3 is TGTGCCAGCAGTTACTCGAGTGCGGGCTCCTACGAGCAGTACTTC.

There are a few counts of this clone. This chain joins TRBV6-1 and TRBJ2-7; D is undetermined. There are 16 residues in the CDR3. Per the germline V gene, CDR1 is MNHNS and CDR2 is SASEGT. Trimming cost V 5 bases and J 2 bases, with 19 bases left between them. The CDR3: CASSSPGPRNPYEQYF. The CDR3 DNA reads TGTGCCAGCAGTTCACCGGGCCCCAGAAACCCCTACGAGCAGTACTTC.

This clone was recorded a few times. This chain joins TRBV19 and TRBJ2-3; D remains unclear. Per the germline V gene, CDR1 is LNHDA and CDR2 is SQIVND (reference sequence). The CDR3 runs to 15 residues. Trimming took 3 bases from V and 1 from J, leaving 11 bases between them. CDR3 DNA sequence: TGTGCCAGTAGTATCATGGGCTGGGGCACAGATACGCAGTATTTT. This translates into CASSIMGWGTDTQYF. The variable domain in full, completed from reference TRBV19 and TRBJ2-3, reads DGGITQSPKYLFRKEGQNVTLSCEQNLNHDAMYWYRQDPGQGLRLIYYSQIVNDFQKGDIAEGYSVSREKKESFPLTVTSAQKNPTAFYLCASSIMGWGTDTQYFGPGTRLTVL.

The chain uses TRBV6-1 and TRBJ1-1, with D maybe TRBD1 (6 bases). V was trimmed by 5 bases and J by 5 bases, leaving 12 bases between them. The CDR3 is made up of 13 amino acids. Germline CDR1 MNHNS, CDR2 SASEGT. The CDR3 sequence: CASSIRGETEAFF. In DNA, the CDR3 is TGTGCCAGCAGTATCAGGGGAGAGACTGAAGCTTTCTTT.

This clone was observed a few times. The CDR3 spells CASSLGADTQYF. Written as DNA, the CDR3 is TGTGCCAGCAGTTTGGGTGCAGATACGCAGTATTTT. The rearrangement links TRBV12-3 or TRBV12-4 to TRBJ2-3; no definite D call. The CDR3 runs 12 residues. The V end lost 3 bases, the J end lost 4 bases, and 5 bases lay between the germline ends.

A note on this clone: Sequence at one end of the junction differs from germline and may be a read error. The genes are TRBV2 and TRBJ2-1; 7 nucleotides match TRBD1. The CDR3 spans 16 residues. Germline V gives CDR1 SNHLY, CDR2 FYNNEI. The CDR3 DNA sequence: TGTGCCAGCAACTGGATTGGGACAGCCTTAGGCAATGCGCAGTTCTTC. This gives the protein CASNWIGTALGNAQFF. Full variable domain (remainder filled in from reference TRBV2 and TRBJ2-1): EPEVTQTPSHQVTQMGQEVILRCVPISNHLYFYWYRQILGQKVEFLVSFYNNEISEKSEIFDDQFSVERPDGSNFTLKIRSTKLEDSAMYFCASNWIGTALGNAQFFGPGTRLTVL.

Turning to this clone: The junction departs from germline at one end; a sequencing error may be responsible. The rearrangement links TRBV12-3 or TRBV12-4 to TRBJ2-7; D is uncertain. The CDR3 consists of 12 residues. The CDR3 sequence is CSSSLRDYEQYF. The CDR3 bases are TGTTCCAGCAGTTTAAGGGACTACGAGCAGTACTTC.

The chain joins TRBV5-8 to TRBJ2-5; D is undetermined. The germline V gene encodes CDR1 SGHTS and CDR2 YDEGEE. The CDR3 consists of 16 residues. V was cut by 4 bases and J by 2 bases, with 18 bases left in between. The chain's CDR3 is CASSPWGSSEQETQYF. CDR3 DNA sequence: TGTGCCAGCAGCCCTTGGGGTAGCTCGGAGCAAGAGACCCAGTACTTC.

This clone has ten or more counts. The chain recombines TRBV25-1 with TRBJ1-1, with a possible D match to TRBD1 (5 bases). The germline V gene has CDR1 MGHDK and CDR2 SYGVNS. Trimming pared 5 bases from V and 4 bases from J, leaving 11 bases between. CDR3 length equals 13 residues. Written as DNA, the CDR3 is TGTGCCAGCAGTCTTCTCGGGGGCACTGAAGCTTTCTTT. Its protein product is CASSLLGGTEAFF.

This clone was picked up many times. A much more abundant neighbour one base away suggests this may be a read error. V and J are TRBV6-1 and TRBJ1-6; tentative D call: TRBD1 (6 bases). Between the trimmed V and J ends, which lost 8 bases and 9 bases, there was a span of 23 bases. Germline V lookup: CDR1 MNHNS, CDR2 SASEGT. The CDR3 contains 16 residues. This CDR3 is CASGISTGSAGSPLHF. The CDR3 coding sequence is TGTGCCAGCGGCATTAGTACAGGGTCAGCGGGTTCACCCCTCCACTTT.

Comment on this clone: As the CDR3 is not closed by the conserved phenylalanine or tryptophan, this likely results from a read error. The chain has TRBV12-5 and TRBJ2-1; perhaps D is TRBD1 or TRBD2 (6 bases each). CDR3 size: 16 residues. From germline, CDR1 is LGHNT and CDR2 FRNRAP. V was shortened by 0 bases and J by 5 bases, with 14 bases between the two germline ends. CDR3 amino acids: CASGLVRGAGHNEQFS. For the CDR3, the DNA is TGTGCTAGTGGTTTGGTAAGGGGGGCCGGGCACAATGAGCAGTTCAGC.

This clone occurred once. This rearrangement joins TRBV11-1 to TRBJ2-1; TRBD2 might be the D (6 bases). Trimming left V 5 bases short and J 3 bases short, with 17 bases between. Per germline, CDR1 SGHAT and CDR2 FQDESV (reference sequence). The CDR3 contains 16 residues. The CDR3, as DNA: TGTGCCAGCAGCGGGCGGGTCGGGAGAGTCTACAATGAGCAGTTCTTC. The encoded protein is CASSGRVGRVYNEQFF.

CDR3 region: CASTAGGGFTGELFF. CDR3 coding DNA: TGTGCCAGCACGGCCGGTGGGGGCTTTACCGGGGAGCTGTTTTTT. This chain connects TRBV11-2 to TRBJ2-2, with a tentative D call TRBD1 (6 bases). Germline V gives CDR1 SGHAT, CDR2 FQNNGV. The CDR3 is 15 residues long. V lost 7 bases and J lost 5, with 17 bases in between.